This T cell receptor beta chain stems from a study of T cells in Graves' hyperthyroidism and ophthalmopathy. There are a few counts of this clonotype. Its cognate antigen is unknown. V shed 0 bases and J 3 bases; nucleotides not matched to a gene: 8. CDR3 length: 16 residues. Per germline, CDR1 SGDLS and CDR2 YYNGEE. General study results and limits: The majority of expanded thyroid clonotypes above 0.001 also appeared in blood. Ophthalmopathy was identified by the model a median about seven months ahead of onset.

The CDR3 regions of TCR beta were amplified from RNA transcripts. TCR CDR3 regions were first amplified by RT-PCR with HTBI primers. MiXCR, run by TCRdb on the multiplex PCR reads, gives a single entry per CDR3 protein. Of roughly 200,000 distinct CDR3 sequences in the sample, approximately 20% were seen once. Diagnosing involved the use of clinical symptoms, serum thyroxine and TRAb, thyroid ultrasound and orbital computed tomography. This TCR came from a man aged 35-49 years with Graves' hyperthyroidism. V and J are TRBV9 and TRBJ2-7, with 8 bases aligning to TRBD1. The sequenced sample was blood. CDR3 bases: TGTGCCAGCAGCGTAGGTATGGGACAGGCAATCTACGAGCAGTACTTC. Translating gives CASSVGMGQAIYEQYF.